The rows below give T cell receptor beta chains drawn from one sample of a study of cytomegalovirus exposure and HLA in healthy donors. The protocol was immunoSEQ multiplex PCR, while the TCRdb copy is restricted to in-frame clones and leaves out a portion. The sample has about 110,000 clones; around 89% are singletons. Sequencing was carried out using PBMCs. The receptors here all came from a woman under 30 in good health and CMV-seropositive. CDR3s include the opening cysteine and the closing phenylalanine or tryptophan. Fields, in order: CDR3 protein, V gene, J gene.

CASSLDGDFYEQYF,TRBV5-8,TRBJ2-7
CASSFSYRGDSPLHF,TRBV2,TRBJ1-6
CASSVGGKGNQPQHF,TRBV9,TRBJ1-5
CASRDRTGGGNQPQHF,TRBV2,TRBJ1-5
CASSLGIAGRETQYF,TRBV7-2,TRBJ2-5
CASSAQQGSPYGYTF,TRBV5-4,TRBJ1-2
CASSGGGRETQYF,TRBV6-1,TRBJ2-5
CASSIPVQPQHF,TRBV19,TRBJ1-5
CASSYSSDNEQFF,TRBV6-5,TRBJ2-1
CASRQGMEAKLFF,TRBV28,TRBJ1-4
CASSPTGTFLVGNHQPQHF,TRBV18,TRBJ1-5
CAAGAYSNQPQHF,TRBV27,TRBJ1-5
CSVESGGGGYTF,TRBV29-1,TRBJ1-2
CASRKNIQYF,TRBV6-1,TRBJ2-4
CATSRYRQGGETQYF,TRBV15,TRBJ2-5
CSVEGGSAHTDTQYF,TRBV29-1,TRBJ2-3
CASSQTLENEQFF,TRBV7-9,TRBJ2-1
CAIRLAEGNYGYTF,TRBV10-3,TRBJ1-2
CASSSISGGHTDTQYF,TRBV5-4,TRBJ2-3
CASSLSAGMNTEAFF,TRBV2,TRBJ1-1
CASSPRSQNIQYF,TRBV6-5,TRBJ2-4
CASRTSGEKLFF,TRBV28,TRBJ1-4
CASSLGVGQINYGYTF,TRBV7-2,TRBJ1-2
CASSQARTGGWTEAFF,TRBV4-1,TRBJ1-1
CASSLSAGEEKLFF,TRBV11-3,TRBJ1-4
CASSQDSGVTEAFF,TRBV4-3,TRBJ1-1
CASSEGQGWPQHF,TRBV2,TRBJ1-5
CASLKDRGGNYGYTF,TRBV6-5,TRBJ1-2
CASANRGDRAATNEKLFF,TRBV5-1,TRBJ1-4
CASSRPDSSYEQYF,TRBV6-5,TRBJ2-7
CASSTSGGQPQHF,TRBV28,TRBJ1-5
CASSPGTTDYLETQYF,TRBV14,TRBJ2-5
CASSNDRGGYTF,TRBV2,TRBJ1-2
CASSSRRTGLISGYTF,TRBV28,TRBJ1-2
CASSESIGSYNEQFF,TRBV6-1,TRBJ2-1
CASSLVGTGYTDTQYF,TRBV7-2,TRBJ2-3
CASTLLLAGAGDTQYF,TRBV2,TRBJ2-3
CASSRPGLYNEQFF,TRBV14,TRBJ2-1
CASSAPGGGFADTQYF,TRBV9,TRBJ2-3
CASSYSQGNTEAFF,TRBV6-5,TRBJ1-1
CASSLRPPGHGELFF,TRBV6-5,TRBJ2-2
CSVEVGLNTEAFF,TRBV29-1,TRBJ1-1
CASTLSARRDNSPLHF,TRBV28,TRBJ1-6
CASSSGQGVKETQYF,TRBV7-8,TRBJ2-5
CASSFTGGNQPQHF,TRBV27,TRBJ1-5
CASSSGQGHTGELFF,TRBV28,TRBJ2-2
CASRGWGQGFNEQFF,TRBV13,TRBJ2-1
CASSGLAGGPETQYF,TRBV6-1,TRBJ2-5